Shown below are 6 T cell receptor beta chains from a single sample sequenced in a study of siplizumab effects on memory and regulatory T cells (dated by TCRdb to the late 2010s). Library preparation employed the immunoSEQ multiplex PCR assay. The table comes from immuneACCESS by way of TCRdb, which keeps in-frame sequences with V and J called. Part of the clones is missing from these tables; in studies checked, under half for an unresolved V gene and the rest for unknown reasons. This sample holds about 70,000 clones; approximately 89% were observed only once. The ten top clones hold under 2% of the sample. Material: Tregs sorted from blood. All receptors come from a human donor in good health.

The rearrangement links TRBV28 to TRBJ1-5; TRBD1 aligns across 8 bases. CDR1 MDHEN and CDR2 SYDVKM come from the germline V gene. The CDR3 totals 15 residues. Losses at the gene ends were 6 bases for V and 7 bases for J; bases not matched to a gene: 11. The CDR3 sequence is CASRRQGLVGQPQHF. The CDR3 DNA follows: TGTGCCAGCAGGAGACAGGGGCTGGTCGGACAGCCCCAGCATTTT.

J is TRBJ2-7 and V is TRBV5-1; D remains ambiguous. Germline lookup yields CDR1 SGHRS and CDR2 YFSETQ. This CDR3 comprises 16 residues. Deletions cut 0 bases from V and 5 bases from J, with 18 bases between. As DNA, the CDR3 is TGCGCCAGCAGCTTGGGACCGATCGGGCAAACGAACGAGCAGTACTTC. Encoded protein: CASSLGPIGQTNEQYF. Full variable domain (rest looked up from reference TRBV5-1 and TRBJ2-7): KAGVTQTPRYLIKTRGQQVTLSCSPISGHRSVSWYQQTPGQGLQFLFEYFSETQRNKGNFPGRFSGRQFSNSRSEMNVSTLELGDSALYLCASSLGPIGQTNEQYFGPGTRLTVT.

The CDR3 region is CASSLAGGSSYEQYF. The CDR3 DNA reads TGTGCCAGCAGCTTAGCTGGCGGGAGCTCCTACGAGCAGTACTTC. The V and J genes are TRBV11-2 and TRBJ2-7; TRBD2 aligns across 7 bases. The V and J ends lost 1 base and 0 bases, in that order; junction bases with no gene match: 3. Germline V CDR1 and CDR2: SGHAT, FQNNGV. The CDR3 consists of 15 residues.

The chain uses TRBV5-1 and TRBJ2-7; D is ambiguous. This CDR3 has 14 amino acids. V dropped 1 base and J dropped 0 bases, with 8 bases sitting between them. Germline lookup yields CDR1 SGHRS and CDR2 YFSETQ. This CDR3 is CASSLRQYSYEQYF. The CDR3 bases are TGCGCCAGCAGCTTGCGTCAGTACTCCTACGAGCAGTACTTC.

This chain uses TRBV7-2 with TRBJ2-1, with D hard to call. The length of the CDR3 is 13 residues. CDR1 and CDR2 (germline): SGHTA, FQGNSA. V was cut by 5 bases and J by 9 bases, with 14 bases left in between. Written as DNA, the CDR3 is TGTGCCAGCAGCAACCAGCGAGGAGCTGAGCAGTTCTTC. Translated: CASSNQRGAEQFF.

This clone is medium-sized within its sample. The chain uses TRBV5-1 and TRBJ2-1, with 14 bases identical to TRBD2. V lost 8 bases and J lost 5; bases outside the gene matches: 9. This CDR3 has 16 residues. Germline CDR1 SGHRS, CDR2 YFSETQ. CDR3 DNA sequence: TGCGCCAGTAGTCAAACGGGACTAGCGGGAGACAATGAGCAGTTCTTC. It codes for CASSQTGLAGDNEQFF.